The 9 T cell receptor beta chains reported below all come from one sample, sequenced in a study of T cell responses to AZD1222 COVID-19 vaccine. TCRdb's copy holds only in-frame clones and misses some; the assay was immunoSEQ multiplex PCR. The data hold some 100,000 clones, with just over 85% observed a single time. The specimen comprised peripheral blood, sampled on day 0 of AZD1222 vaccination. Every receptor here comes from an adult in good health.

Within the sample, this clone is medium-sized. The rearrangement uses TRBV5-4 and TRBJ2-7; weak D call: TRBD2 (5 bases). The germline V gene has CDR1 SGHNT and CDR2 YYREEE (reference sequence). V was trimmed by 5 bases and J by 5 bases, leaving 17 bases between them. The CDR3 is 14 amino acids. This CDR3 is CASSKNRELDEQYF. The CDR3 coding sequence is TGTGCCAGCAGTAAAAACCGGGAATTGGACGAGCAGTACTTC. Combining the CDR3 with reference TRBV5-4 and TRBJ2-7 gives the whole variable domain ETGVTQSPTHLIKTRGQQVTLRCSSQSGHNTVSWYQQALGQGPQFIFQYYREEENGRGNFPPRFSGLQFPNYSSELNVNALELDDSALYLCASSKNRELDEQYFGPGTRLTVT.

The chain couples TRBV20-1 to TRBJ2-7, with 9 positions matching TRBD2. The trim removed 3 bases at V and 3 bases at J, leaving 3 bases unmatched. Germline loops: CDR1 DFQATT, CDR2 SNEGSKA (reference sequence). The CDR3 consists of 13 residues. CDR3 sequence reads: CSASLSGGYEQYF. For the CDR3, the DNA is TGCAGTGCTAGTCTTAGCGGGGGCTACGAGCAGTACTTC.

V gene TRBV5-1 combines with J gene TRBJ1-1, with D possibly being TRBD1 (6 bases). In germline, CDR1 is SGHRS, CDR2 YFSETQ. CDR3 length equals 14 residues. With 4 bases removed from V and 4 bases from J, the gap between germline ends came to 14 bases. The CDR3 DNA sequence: TGCGCCAGCAGCGAACAGGGAAGGCTCACTGAAGCTTTCTTT. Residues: CASSEQGRLTEAFF. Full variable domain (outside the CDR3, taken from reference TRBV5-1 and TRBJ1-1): KAGVTQTPRYLIKTRGQQVTLSCSPISGHRSVSWYQQTPGQGLQFLFEYFSETQRNKGNFPGRFSGRQFSNSRSEMNVSTLELGDSALYLCASSEQGRLTEAFFGQGTRLTVV.

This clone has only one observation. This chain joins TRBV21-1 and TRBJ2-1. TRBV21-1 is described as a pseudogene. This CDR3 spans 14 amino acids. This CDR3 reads CASSLRSSVNEQFF. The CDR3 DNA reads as TGTGCCAGCAGCCTACGCAGCAGTGTCAATGAGCAGTTCTTC.

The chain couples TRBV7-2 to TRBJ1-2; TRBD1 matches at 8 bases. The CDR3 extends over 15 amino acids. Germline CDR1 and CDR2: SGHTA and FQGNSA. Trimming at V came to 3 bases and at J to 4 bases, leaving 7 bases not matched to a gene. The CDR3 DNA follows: TGTGCCAGCAGCTTGCTATCAGGGGGCTCCTATGGCTACACCTTC. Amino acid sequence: CASSLLSGGSYGYTF. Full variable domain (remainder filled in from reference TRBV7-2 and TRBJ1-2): GAGVSQSPSNKVTEKGKDVELRCDPISGHTALYWYRQSLGQGLEFLIYFQGNSAPDKSGLPSDRFSAERTGGSVSTLTIQRTQQEDSAVYLCASSLLSGGSYGYTFGSGTRLTVV.

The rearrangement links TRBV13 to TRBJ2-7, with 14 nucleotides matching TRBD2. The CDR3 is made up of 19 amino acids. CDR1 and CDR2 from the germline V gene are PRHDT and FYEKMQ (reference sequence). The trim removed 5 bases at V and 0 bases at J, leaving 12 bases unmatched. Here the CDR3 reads CASSLPGLAGAGGSYEQYF. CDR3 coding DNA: TGTGCCAGCAGCCTGCCGGGACTAGCGGGAGCCGGAGGCTCCTACGAGCAGTACTTC.

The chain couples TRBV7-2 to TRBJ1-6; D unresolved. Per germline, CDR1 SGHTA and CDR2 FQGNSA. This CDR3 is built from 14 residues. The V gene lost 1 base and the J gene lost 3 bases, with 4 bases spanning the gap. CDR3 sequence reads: CASSLVDYNSPLHF. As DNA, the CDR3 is TGTGCCAGCAGCTTAGTGGACTATAATTCACCCCTCCACTTT. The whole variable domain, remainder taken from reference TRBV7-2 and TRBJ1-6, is GAGVSQSPSNKVTEKGKDVELRCDPISGHTALYWYRQSLGQGLEFLIYFQGNSAPDKSGLPSDRFSAERTGGSVSTLTIQRTQQEDSAVYLCASSLVDYNSPLHFGNGTRLTVT.

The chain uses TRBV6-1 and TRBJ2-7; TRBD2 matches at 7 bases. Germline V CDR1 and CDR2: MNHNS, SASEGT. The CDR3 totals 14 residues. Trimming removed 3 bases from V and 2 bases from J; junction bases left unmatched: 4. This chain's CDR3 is CASSDMGGTYEQYF. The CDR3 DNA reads TGTGCCAGCAGTGATATGGGGGGGACCTACGAGCAGTACTTC.

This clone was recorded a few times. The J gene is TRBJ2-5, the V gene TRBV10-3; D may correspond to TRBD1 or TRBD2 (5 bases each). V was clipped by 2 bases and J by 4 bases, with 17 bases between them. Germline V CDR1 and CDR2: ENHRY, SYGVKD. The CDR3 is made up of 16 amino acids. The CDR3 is CAISETGTPGPETQYF. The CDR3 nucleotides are TGTGCCATCAGTGAGACCGGGACGCCGGGGCCAGAGACCCAGTACTTC.